The source of this TCR beta chain is a study of graft-versus-host responses after intestinal transplantation (dated by TCRdb to about 2021). Notes on the research overall: Recipients received multivisceral, liver-intestinal, or isolated intestinal transplants. Anti-thymocyte globulin induction was given to all recipients, followed by maintenance tacrolimus and steroids for 3 to 4 years. After intestinal transplantation, graft-versus-host and host-versus-graft alloreactive T cell clones were followed in the graft, circulation and bone marrow using bulk TCR-beta CDR3 sequencing. To identify alloreactive clones, pre-transplant mixed lymphocyte reaction products were sequenced and then compared with unstimulated pre-transplant donor and recipient T cells. Of the 20 to 30 intestinal transplant recipients enrolled in the cohort, one of whom was a retransplant, 3 patients without pretransplant specimens were excluded. Donor T cell macrochimerism was defined as a peak of at least 4% donor T cells among recipient peripheral blood mononuclear cells. Samples from a few later patients were sequenced in-house on an Illumina MiSeq with MiXCR processing rather than by the commercial service. Here is what the overall study found, with its caveats: In the allografts of patients with donor T cell macrochimerism, GvH to HvG T cell clonal ratios were high. Early after transplant, peak levels of circulating GvH clones were associated with declines in HvG clones. Conclusions were limited by the relatively low number and heterogeneity of intestinal transplant patients. GvH clones turned up in recipient bone marrow, with some appearing earlier in ileal mucosa or blood, a pattern consistent with an intestinal mucosal origin.

CDR1 and CDR2 were assigned from the germline V gene as MNHEY and SVGAGI. Its CDR3 holds 14 amino acids, cysteine through phenylalanine. Only the CDR3 portion is preserved as DNA: 42 bases, with reading frame beginning at the first base. Ends trimmed: V by 4 bases, J by 6 bases; bases unmatched to a gene: 3. To isolate intraepithelial and lamina propria lymphocytes from graft specimens, dithiothreitol, EDTA incubations and collagenase D digestion were used. Serial intestinal graft biopsy specimens collected up to 600 days after transplant underwent bulk TCR-beta sequencing. As for this clone: Its antigen is currently not known. The sample holds no much larger clone one base away, and base qualities are not on file.

The library came from the immunoSEQ multiplex PCR assay. Adaptive Biotechnologies carried out high-throughput TCR-beta CDR3 sequencing of genomic DNA for most patients. Per the authors' processing: TCR sequencing data were retrieved from Adaptive's ImmunoSEQ software for around 20 patients, whereas a few other patients were processed with MiXCR and VDJtools. CDR3 nucleotide sequences shared between donor and recipient were removed because their origin could not be assigned. To be classed as alloreactive, a clone needed at least 2-fold expansion over unstimulated cells and a minimum CFSE-low frequency of 0.002% (template counts) or 0.001% (read counts). Mappable clones were those detected in sequenced pre-transplant spleen, lymph node, or MLR CFSE-low populations of the donor or recipient. The cumulative frequency of alloreactive clones was calculated as a percentage of all sequences, weighted by copy number. Held by TCRdb, this immuneACCESS table contains in-frame sequences only and omits some clones. Under half of the omission traces to an unresolved V gene where checked; the cause of the rest is unknown. Clone size and V and J calls were adopted from that table, with D and trimming inferred from the DNA. The sample table lists about 60,000 clones, roughly nine tenths of them with a count of one. The ten largest account for more than 1.5% of the sample.

This chain joins TRBV6-5 to TRBJ2-1, and 10 bases in between align with TRBD2. This TCR derives from a human patient who received an intestinal transplant, so some T cells may come from the graft donor. This material consisted of ileum tissue, taken roughly 54 weeks after transplant. The DNA sequence is as follows: TGTGCCAGCAGTTTAGCGGGGGGTAGCAATGAGCAGTTCTTC. It translates to CASSLAGGSNEQFF.